This T cell receptor beta chain is drawn from a study of blood T cell repertoires in COVID-19. At the level of the study: Acute and convalescent COVID-19 samples came from the United States, Italy and Spain. T cells, B-cell-depleted T cells, or PBMCs supplied cDNA or gDNA.

Unmatched junction bases numbered 18, after V lost 2 bases and J lost 2 bases. Germline V lookup: CDR1 SGHTA, CDR2 FQGTGA. This CDR3 spans 21 amino acids. In the authors' methods: Nucleated cell counts were estimated from reference gene primer amplification. The protocol was immunoSEQ multiplex PCR, while the TCRdb copy is restricted to in-frame clones and leaves out a portion. From that table come the V and J calls and clone size; the DNA was used to work out D and trimming. The sample has 25,000 to 35,000 clones, 88% seen once. This TCR derives from a human donor in a cohort sampled during active COVID-19. Sequencing was done on a sample of peripheral blood. The J gene is TRBJ2-3, the V gene TRBV7-3, with 11 bases that match TRBD2. Written as DNA, the CDR3 is TGTGCCAGCAGCTTATATGGGATAGCGGGGGGGCGTGTCGGTCCCACAGATACGCAGTATTTT. Its protein product is CASSLYGIAGGRVGPTDTQYF.